Below, 25 T cell receptor beta chains from the same sample are listed, as sequenced in a study of T-cell reconstitution after alpha-beta-depleted transplantation in children. The TCRbeta library was prepared with unique molecular identifiers. One entry per CDR3 protein results from TCRdb running MiXCR on the PCR reads. The sample has about 98,000 distinct CDR3 sequences, around 22% seen once. Sequencing used PBMCs, obtained before TCRalphabeta/CD19-depleted stem cell transplant. The receptor set was obtained from a boy aged 2 to 10 with acute lymphoblastic leukemia, due to receive a stem cell transplant.

This chain connects TRBV7-3 to TRBJ2-6; no firm D call. The V gene's germline CDR1 is SGHTA and CDR2 FQGTGA. The CDR3 totals 16 residues. The germline V and J ends were trimmed by 0 bases and 0 bases, with 6 bases remaining between them. The CDR3 DNA sequence: TGTGCCAGCAGCTTAACAGGTCTCTCTGGGGCCAACGTCCTGACTTTC. It is translated as CASSLTGLSGANVLTF.

V and J are TRBV27 and TRBJ2-5; D remains unclear. Germline V gives CDR1 MNHEY, CDR2 SMNVEV (reference sequence). This CDR3 has 14 residues. V lost 0 bases, J lost 3 bases, and 8 bases lay in between. The CDR3 sequence: CASSLSNPKETQYF. As DNA, the CDR3 is TGTGCCAGCAGTTTATCAAACCCGAAAGAGACCCAGTACTTC.

This clonotype was recorded a few times. The chain has TRBV6-1 and TRBJ1-2, with D unclear. Germline loops: CDR1 MNHNS, CDR2 SASEGT. The CDR3 is 16 amino acids. Trimming stripped 5 bases from V and 6 bases from J, with 22 bases between. The CDR3 spells CASSPEERFYRDGYTF. CDR3 coding DNA: TGTGCCAGCAGTCCAGAAGAGAGGTTTTACCGGGATGGCTACACCTTC.

This chain links TRBV6-5 with TRBJ2-1; D possibly corresponds to TRBD2 (6 bases). Between the trimmed V and J ends, which lost 2 bases and 4 bases, there was a span of 9 bases. Looked up from germline, CDR1 is MNHEY and CDR2 is SVGAGI. The CDR3 extends over 14 amino acids. CDR3 nucleotides: TGTGCCAGCAGTTACGGGAGGAATTACAATGAGCAGTTCTTC. Protein: CASSYGRNYNEQFF.

The chain recombines TRBV30 with TRBJ1-5; D is undetermined. Germline CDR1 GTSNPN, CDR2 SVGIG (reference sequence). The germline V and J ends were trimmed by 0 bases and 6 bases, with 9 bases remaining between them. CDR3 length equals 13 residues. In DNA, the CDR3 is TGTGCCTGGAGTGTACCGGGCGTTCAGCCCCAGCATTTT. It specifies CAWSVPGVQPQHF.

The chain links TRBV9 to TRBJ2-3; D uncertain. Germline CDR1 reads SGDLS; CDR2 reads YYNGEE. This CDR3 spans 14 amino acids. V gave up 0 bases and J gave up 5 bases, with 10 bases separating them. This chain's CDR3 is CASSVEDSLDTQYF. The CDR3 coding sequence is TGTGCCAGCAGCGTAGAAGATTCTTTAGATACGCAGTATTTT.

This clonotype was picked up a small number of times. In DNA form, the CDR3 reads TGTGCCAGCATCCTGGGACAGGGGGAAACTGGGGCCAACGTCCTGACTTTC. Its translation: CASILGQGETGANVLTF. The chain combines TRBV6-4 with TRBJ2-6; 11 bases map to TRBD1. J lost 2 bases, V lost 7 bases, and 7 bases had no gene match. From germline, CDR1 is MRHNA and CDR2 SNTAGT. The CDR3 runs 17 residues.

The J gene is TRBJ2-7, the V gene TRBV7-2; perhaps TRBD1 as D (5 bases). There are 13 residues in the CDR3. V was cut by 6 bases and J by 1 base, with 10 bases left in between. Germline CDR1 reads SGHTA; CDR2 reads FQGNSA. The DNA of the CDR3 is TGTGCCAGCAGATCTAGGGGTTCCTACGAGCAGTACTTC. Its translation: CASRSRGSYEQYF. Full variable domain (outside the CDR3, taken from reference TRBV7-2 and TRBJ2-7): GAGVSQSPSNKVTEKGKDVELRCDPISGHTALYWYRQSLGQGLEFLIYFQGNSAPDKSGLPSDRFSAERTGGSVSTLTIQRTQQEDSAVYLCASRSRGSYEQYFGPGTRLTVT.

This clonotype has only one observation. The chain has TRBV12-3 or TRBV12-4 and TRBJ2-5; 7 bases match TRBD1. The length of the CDR3 is 14 residues. J was trimmed by 1 base and V by 6 bases; bases with no gene match: 5. CDR3 sequence (DNA): TGTGCCAGCAGCAACAGGGGTCCCCAAGAGACCCAGTACTTC. Translating gives CASSNRGPQETQYF.

This clonotype was observed at least ten times. CDR3 nucleotides: TGTGCCATCCGAAGCGGGAGCTCCTACAATGAGCAGTTCTTC. Protein: CAIRSGSSYNEQFF. The genes are TRBV12-3 or TRBV12-4 and TRBJ2-1; 8 bases are shared with TRBD2. V lost 10 bases to trimming and J lost 0 bases; unmatched junction nucleotides: 5. This CDR3 spans 14 amino acids.

The chain is built from TRBV5-1 and TRBJ1-2, with TRBD1 matching 7 bases. CDR1 and CDR2 from the germline V gene are SGHRS and YFSETQ. The CDR3 spans 14 residues. Trimming removed 4 bases from V and 2 bases from J; junction bases left unmatched: 5. CDR3 sequence (DNA): TGCGCCAGCAGCAACGAACAGGGGAACTATGGCTACACCTTC. Residues: CASSNEQGNYGYTF.

The sample holds many counts of this clonotype. This CDR3 reads CSVAGGPDTEAFF. The CDR3 coding sequence is TGCAGCGTTGCGGGGGGCCCTGACACTGAAGCTTTCTTT. This chain uses TRBV29-1 with TRBJ1-1; a possible D gene is TRBD1 (6 bases). Germline V gene lookup returns CDR1 SQVTM and CDR2 ANQGSEA. The CDR3 spans 13 residues. With 4 bases removed from V and 3 bases from J, the gap between germline ends came to 12 bases.

The chain employs TRBV12-3 or TRBV12-4 and TRBJ2-7; a weak D match, TRBD1 (5 bases). The CDR3 extends over 15 amino acids. V shed 1 base and J shed 7 bases, with 17 bases lying between them. CDR3 loop: CASSLDGMGPFEQYF. In DNA form, the CDR3 reads TGTGCCAGCAGTTTAGATGGAATGGGGCCTTTTGAGCAGTACTTC.

This clonotype was seen ten or more times. The chain employs TRBV5-1 and TRBJ2-3; D is ambiguous. The V gene's germline CDR1 is SGHRS and CDR2 YFSETQ. CDR3 length: 15 residues. V lost 5 bases, J lost 0 bases, and 13 bases lay in between. CDR3 sequence (DNA): TGCGCCAGCAGTAAGGAACAGACCAGCACAGATACGCAGTATTTT. Amino acid sequence: CASSKEQTSTDTQYF.

This chain links TRBV2 with TRBJ1-1; 11 bases fit TRBD1. Germline V gene sequence: CDR1 SNHLY, CDR2 FYNNEI. The CDR3 runs to 15 residues. The J segment lost 3 bases and the V segment lost 8 bases, leaving 8 bases of the junction unmatched. CDR3 sequence reads: CASAGQGAPDTEAFF. The CDR3 DNA reads as TGTGCCAGCGCCGGACAGGGGGCGCCGGACACTGAAGCTTTCTTT.

V usage is TRBV12-3 or TRBV12-4 and J usage is TRBJ1-3, with D hard to call. This CDR3 is built from 11 residues. Deletions cut 11 bases from V and 4 bases from J, with 9 bases between. CDR3 nucleotides: TGTGCCGGACGTCGGGGAAACACCATATATTTT. This codes for CAGRRGNTIYF.

This clonotype has more than one count but fewer than ten. The CDR3 protein is CASSPGPAWEQYF. The DNA for the CDR3 is TGTGCCAGCAGCCCTGGCCCCGCTTGGGAGCAGTACTTC. This sequence joins TRBV14 and TRBJ2-7; D gene unclear. The CDR3 runs 13 residues. CDR1 and CDR2 from the germline V gene are SGHDN and FVKESK. Trimming left V 4 bases short and J 7 bases short, with 14 bases between.

The rearrangement uses TRBV29-1 and TRBJ2-7, with D maybe TRBD2 (7 bases). V lost 6 bases to trimming and J lost 4 bases, with 16 bases between them. The germline V gene has CDR1 SQVTM and CDR2 ANQGSEA. CDR3 length: 13 residues. The CDR3 sequence is CSVGGASGYEQYF. CDR3 sequence (DNA): TGCAGCGTGGGGGGGGCTAGCGGTTACGAGCAGTACTTC.

The CDR3 reads CASSRDRDYGYTF. Written as DNA, the CDR3 is TGTGCCAGCAGTCGAGACAGGGACTATGGCTACACCTTC. The V and J genes are TRBV28 and TRBJ1-2; 7 nucleotides agree with TRBD1. The CDR3 is 13 residues long. CDR1 is MDHEN, CDR2 SYDVKM, per germline. J gave up 3 bases and V 5 bases, and 3 bases lay outside the gene matches.

This clonotype has more than one count but fewer than ten. The chain is built from TRBV4-1 and TRBJ2-3, with TRBD2 matching 8 bases. Per germline, CDR1 MGHRA and CDR2 YSYEKL. V lost 0 bases to trimming and J lost 8 bases; unmatched junction nucleotides: 7. The CDR3 has 15 residues. The DNA for the CDR3 is TGCGCCAGCAGCCAAGAAACTAGCGGCCGAGTTACGCAGTATTTT. Translation: CASSQETSGRVTQYF.

The CDR3: CTYRDRETDTQYF. The CDR3, as DNA: TGCACGTACCGGGACAGGGAAACAGATACGCAGTATTTT. The gene calls are TRBV20-1 and TRBJ2-3, with TRBD1 matching over 9 bases. Germline-derived CDR1 and CDR2 are DFQATT and SNEGSKA (reference sequence). The CDR3 contains 13 residues.

The chain uses TRBV7-2 and TRBJ1-1; TRBD1 might be the D (6 bases). V dropped 2 bases and J dropped 5 bases, with 12 bases sitting between them. The CDR3 covers 14 residues. Germline-derived CDR1 and CDR2 are SGHTA and FQGNSA. The DNA of the CDR3 is TGTGCCAGCAGCTTACAGGGGATGAGGACTGAAGCTTTCTTT. Translating gives CASSLQGMRTEAFF.

V usage is TRBV7-2 and J usage is TRBJ2-2; no definite D call. CDR1 SGHTA and CDR2 FQGNSA come from the germline V gene. Trimming cost V 5 bases and J 6 bases, with 10 bases left between them. This CDR3 is 13 amino acids long. DNA of the CDR3: TGTGCCAGCAGCCAGATAGAAGCCGGGGAGCTGTTTTTT. It translates to CASSQIEAGELFF.

The gene calls are TRBV5-1 and TRBJ1-1; D not certain. Germline CDR1 SGHRS, CDR2 YFSETQ. The CDR3 runs 13 residues. Deletions cut 0 bases from V and 5 bases from J, with 8 bases between. CDR3 sequence: CASSLGRRTEAFF. Written as DNA, the CDR3 is TGCGCCAGCAGCTTGGGACGGCGGACTGAAGCTTTCTTT. Combining the CDR3 with reference TRBV5-1 and TRBJ1-1 gives the whole variable domain KAGVTQTPRYLIKTRGQQVTLSCSPISGHRSVSWYQQTPGQGLQFLFEYFSETQRNKGNFPGRFSGRQFSNSRSEMNVSTLELGDSALYLCASSLGRRTEAFFGQGTRLTVV.

This clonotype has only a few counts. V usage is TRBV6-5 and J usage is TRBJ1-6; a possible D gene is TRBD1 (5 bases). V gave up 3 bases and J gave up 4 bases, with 7 bases separating them. The CDR3 loop spans 14 amino acids. Germline V gives CDR1 MNHEY, CDR2 SVGAGI. The CDR3 coding sequence is TGTGCCAGCAGTTATAAGGGGTATAATTCACCCCTCCACTTT. Its protein product is CASSYKGYNSPLHF.